A selection of T cell receptor beta chains follows, all from one sample in a study of shared clonotypes between healthy human individuals. Sequencing used immunoSEQ multiplex PCR; TCRdb keeps in-frame clones, though not all of them. The table lists some 2,000,000 clones, approximately 94% of them singletons, with 1.1% in the top ten. The sequenced sample consisted of naive CD8+ T cells sorted from blood. Receptor source: a man aged 18-30 years in good health. Each CDR3 is given with its conserved first and last residue. The D gene is left open where the match is weak. Rows give clone size only sometimes, using once, few, many, or a class for an expanded clone.

length	V	D	size	J	DNA	CDR3
14	TRBV5-4	.	.	TRBJ1-1	TGTGCCGAGCAGGGACCCTCAATGAACACTGAAGCTTTCTTT	CAEQGPSMNTEAFF
14	TRBV7-9	.	.	TRBJ2-2	TGTGCCAGCAGGCCAGGTCTAGACACCGGGGAGCTGTTTTTT	CASRPGLDTGELFF
14	TRBV9	.	.	TRBJ1-2	TGTGCCAGCAGCGTAGCAGCAGATCACTATGGCTACACCTTC	CASSVAADHYGYTF
12	TRBV7-9	.	few	TRBJ1-1	TGTGCCAGCAGCGTAAGGACAGATCAAGCTTTCTTT	CASSVRTDQAFF
16	TRBV11-3	TRBD2	.	TRBJ2-1	TGTGCCAGCAGAGAACGTAGCGGGGGCCCCTACAATGAGCAGTTCTTC	CASRERSGGPYNEQFF
15	TRBV10-3	.	.	TRBJ2-3	TGTGCCATCAGTGAGGTAGCGGTAACCTCAGATACGCAGTATTTT	CAISEVAVTSDTQYF
14	TRBV6-5	TRBD1	.	TRBJ2-7	TGTGCCAGCAGTTACTCACAGGGGAGCTACGAGCAGTACTTC	CASSYSQGSYEQYF
12	TRBV2	TRBD1	.	TRBJ2-7	TGTGCCAGCAGTTGGACAGGGTTCGAGCAGTACTTC	CASSWTGFEQYF
16	TRBV4-1	.	.	TRBJ1-1	TGCGCCAGCAGCCCCCCCGGCAGGGTGGGGAACACTGAAGCTTTCTTT	CASSPPGRVGNTEAFF
15	TRBV4-3	TRBD2	.	TRBJ2-7	TGCGCCAGCAGCCCCGGACTAGCGGGAGGCTACGAGCAGTACTTC	CASSPGLAGGYEQYF
12	TRBV6-5	TRBD1	.	TRBJ1-1	TGTGCCAGCATCCTCGGGACAGGTGAAGCTTTCTTT	CASILGTGEAFF
17	TRBV5-4	TRBD2	.	TRBJ2-1	TGTGCCAGCAGCTTGGAACTAGCGGCAAGCTCCTACAATGAGCAGTTCTTC	CASSLELAASSYNEQFF
12	TRBV30	.	few	TRBJ1-2	TGTGCCTGGGGGTTGCTTAACTATGGCTACACCTTC	CAWGLLNYGYTF
15	TRBV7-9	TRBD1	.	TRBJ2-7	TGTGCCAGCAGCTTAGGGTCAGGGGGTTTCTACGAGCAGTACTTC	CASSLGSGGFYEQYF
16	TRBV6-5	TRBD1	.	TRBJ1-2	TGTGCCAGCAGTTACCCAAGCAGAGGACAGGGGGGTGGCTACACCTTC	CASSYPSRGQGGGYTF
15	TRBV28	TRBD1	.	TRBJ1-2	TGTGCCAGCGGGGATCTGACAGGGGTGGACTATGGCTACACCTTC	CASGDLTGVDYGYTF
15	TRBV4-1	.	.	TRBJ2-3	TGCGCCAGCAGTTTTGGTACTATGGGCACAGATACGCAGTATTTT	CASSFGTMGTDTQYF
17	TRBV18	.	.	TRBJ2-5	TGTGCCAGCTCACCTTTAATGACAGGCTCAGCCCAAGAGACCCAGTACTTC	CASSPLMTGSAQETQYF
13	TRBV5-4	.	.	TRBJ1-2	TGTGCCAGCAGCCCAGGGTCCTCTAAGGGCTACACCTTC	CASSPGSSKGYTF